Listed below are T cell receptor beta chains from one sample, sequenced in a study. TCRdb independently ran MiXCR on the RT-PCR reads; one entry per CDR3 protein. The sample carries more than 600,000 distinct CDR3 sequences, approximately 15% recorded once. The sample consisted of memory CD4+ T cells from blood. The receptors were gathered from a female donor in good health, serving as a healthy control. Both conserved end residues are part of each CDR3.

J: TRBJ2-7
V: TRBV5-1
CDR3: CASMRDRGYYEQYF

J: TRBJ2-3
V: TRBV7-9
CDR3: CASSFGTDFSTDTQYF

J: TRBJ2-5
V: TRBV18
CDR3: CASSPSLPQSTQYF

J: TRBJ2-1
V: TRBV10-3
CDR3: CAISTSGTYNEQFF

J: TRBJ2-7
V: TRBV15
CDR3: CATSARTGGYEQYF

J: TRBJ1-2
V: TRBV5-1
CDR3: CASSLDLYLNYGYTF

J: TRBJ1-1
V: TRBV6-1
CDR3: CASSESGTGGAFF

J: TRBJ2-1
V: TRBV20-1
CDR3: CSARDLARYNEQFF

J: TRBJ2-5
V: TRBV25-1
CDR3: CASSERTGETQYF

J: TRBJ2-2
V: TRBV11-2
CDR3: CASSVAGEPTGELFF

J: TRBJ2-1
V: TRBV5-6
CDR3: CASSSTRRLHSYNEQFF

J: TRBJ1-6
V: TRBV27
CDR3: CASGGQGRGSPLHF

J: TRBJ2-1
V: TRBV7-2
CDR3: CASSLLGVASPNEQFF

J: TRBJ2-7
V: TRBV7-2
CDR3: CASSMDRYEQYF

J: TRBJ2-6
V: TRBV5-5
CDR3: CASSFGGVTFSGANVLTF

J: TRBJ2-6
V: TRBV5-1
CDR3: CASSPITGANVLTF

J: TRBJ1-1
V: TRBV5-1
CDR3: CASRLDRNTEAFF

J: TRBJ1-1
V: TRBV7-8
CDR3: CASSRHSDTEAFF

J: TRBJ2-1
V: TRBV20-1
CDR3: CSADLFQGNEQFF

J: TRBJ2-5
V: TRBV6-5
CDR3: CASSTGGADQETQYF

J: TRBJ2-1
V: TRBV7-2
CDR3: CASSLLAGPRRKGSYNEQFF

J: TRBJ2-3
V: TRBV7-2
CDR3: CASRLNRGDTQYF

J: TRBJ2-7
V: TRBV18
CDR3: CASSPPTGRNEQYF

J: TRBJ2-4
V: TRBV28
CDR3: CASGEVKNIQYF

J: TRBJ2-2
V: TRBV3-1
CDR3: CASSQLDTTGELFF

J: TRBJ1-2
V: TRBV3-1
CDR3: CASSQGPWTDGYTF

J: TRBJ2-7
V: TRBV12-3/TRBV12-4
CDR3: CASSLGGSGRAYEQYF

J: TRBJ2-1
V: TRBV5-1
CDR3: CASSSGQGNSYNEQFF

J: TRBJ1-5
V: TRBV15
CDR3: CATSSQGAAHF

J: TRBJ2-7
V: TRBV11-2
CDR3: CASSPTRSGEQYF

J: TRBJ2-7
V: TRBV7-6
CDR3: CASSYGQGRGEQYF

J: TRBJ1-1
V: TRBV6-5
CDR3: CASSYPTGSAFF

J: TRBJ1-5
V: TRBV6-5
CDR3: CASQGRSNQPQHF

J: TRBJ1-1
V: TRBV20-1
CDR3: CSAPTGLSTEAFF

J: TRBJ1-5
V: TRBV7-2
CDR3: CASSLDSGPQHF

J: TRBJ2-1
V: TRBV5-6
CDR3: CASSVPPGQKRLAFLYNEQFF

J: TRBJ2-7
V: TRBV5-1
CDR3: CASSTMTGSYEQYF

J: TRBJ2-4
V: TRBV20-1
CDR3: CSARAAGTLAKNIQYF

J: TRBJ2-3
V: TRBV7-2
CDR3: CASSPWGGTDTQYF

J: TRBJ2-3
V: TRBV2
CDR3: CASTGWREGRVTDTQYF

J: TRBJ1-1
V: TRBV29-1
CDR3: CSVSKSMNTEAFF

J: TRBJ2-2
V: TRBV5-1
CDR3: CASSLLVAGEPGELFF

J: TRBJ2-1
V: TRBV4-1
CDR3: CASSHYGEQFF

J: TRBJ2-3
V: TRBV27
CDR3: CASSSPNAGGREDTQYF

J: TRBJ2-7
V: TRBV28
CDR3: CASSSLPGTGYGEQYF

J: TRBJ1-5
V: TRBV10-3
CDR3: CAIGGQTQHF

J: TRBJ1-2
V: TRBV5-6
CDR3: CASSLLGQTFYGYTF

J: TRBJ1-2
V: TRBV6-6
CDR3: CASSTGFTMGGYTF

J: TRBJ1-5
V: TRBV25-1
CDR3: CATRWGRRGLSNQPQHF

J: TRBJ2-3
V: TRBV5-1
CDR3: CASSLGVSGYTDTQYF

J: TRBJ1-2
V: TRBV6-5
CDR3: CASSYGRGFWGYTF

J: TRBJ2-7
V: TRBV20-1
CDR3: CSAGNSAVNEQYF

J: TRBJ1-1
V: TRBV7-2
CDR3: CASTRGATPGNTEAFF

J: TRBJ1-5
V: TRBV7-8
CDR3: CASSLFPYTAVGQPQHF

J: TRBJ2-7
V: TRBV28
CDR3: CASSDPQGGYEQYF

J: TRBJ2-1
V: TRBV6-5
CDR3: CASSYGGGGEDEQFF

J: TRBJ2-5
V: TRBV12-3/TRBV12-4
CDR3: CASGVGQETQYF

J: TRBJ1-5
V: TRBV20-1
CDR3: CSARDNQLYNQPQHF